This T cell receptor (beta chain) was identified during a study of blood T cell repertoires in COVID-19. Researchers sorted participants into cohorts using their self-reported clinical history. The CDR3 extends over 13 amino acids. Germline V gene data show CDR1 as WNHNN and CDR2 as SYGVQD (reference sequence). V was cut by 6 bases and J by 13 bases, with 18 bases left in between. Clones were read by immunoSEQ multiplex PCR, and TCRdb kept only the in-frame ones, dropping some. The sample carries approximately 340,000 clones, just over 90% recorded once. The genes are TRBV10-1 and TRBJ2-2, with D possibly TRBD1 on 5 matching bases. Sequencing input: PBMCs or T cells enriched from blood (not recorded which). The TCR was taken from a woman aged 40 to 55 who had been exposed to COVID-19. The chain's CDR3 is CASRPDGGALLFF. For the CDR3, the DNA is TGCGCCAGCAGACCCGACGGTGGGGCCCTGCTGTTTTTT.